What follows describes a single T cell receptor beta chain. Its antigen remains unknown. The data were obtained in a study of blood T cells in healthy people across ages. Study-wide results and caveats: Roughly linear declines in TCR beta diversity per million T cells occurred with age. Long-lived donors had more naive CD4+ cells and higher diversity than aged donors.

This CDR3 is 19 amino acids long. Trimming took 0 bases from V and 6 from J; bases not matched to a gene: 19. Germline loops: CDR1 DFQATT, CDR2 SNEGSKA (reference sequence). Together with a sample-barcoded 5' primer, a J-beta primer mix was included in a second PCR lasting about 7 to 11 cycles. One entry per CDR3 protein, called by TCRdb with MiXCR from the 5' RACE reads. The data contain 540,000 or so distinct CDR3 sequences, 45% to 55% of them singletons. Per sample, a minimum of 6 million PBMCs were isolated. Sequencing was performed on blood. This clonotype originated in a man older than 75 in good health. The chain couples TRBV20-1 to TRBJ2-1; 8 bases are shared with TRBD2. As DNA, the CDR3 is TGCAGTGCTAGAGAAGGGACGGGGGGAAGAGCGGGAGTCCGCAATGAGCAGTTCTTC. It encodes CSAREGTGGRAGVRNEQFF.